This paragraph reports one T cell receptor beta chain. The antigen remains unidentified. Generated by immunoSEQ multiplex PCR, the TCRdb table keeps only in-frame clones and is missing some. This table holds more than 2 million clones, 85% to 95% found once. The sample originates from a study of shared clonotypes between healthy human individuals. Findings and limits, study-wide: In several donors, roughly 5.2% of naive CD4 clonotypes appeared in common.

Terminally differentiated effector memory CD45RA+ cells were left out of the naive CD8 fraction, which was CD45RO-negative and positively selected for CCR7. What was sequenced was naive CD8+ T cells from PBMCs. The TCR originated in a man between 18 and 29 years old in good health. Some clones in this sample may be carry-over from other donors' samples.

CDR3 protein: CASTPTWDRGMNTEAFF. Here the CDR3 DNA reads TGTGCCAGCACCCCAACATGGGACAGGGGCATGAACACTGAAGCTTTCTTT. The rearrangement joins TRBV25-1 to TRBJ1-1, with 10 bases that match TRBD1. Germline-derived CDR1 and CDR2 are MGHDK and SYGVNS. Trimming took 7 bases from V and 0 from J; bases not matched to a gene: 11. The CDR3 is 17 amino acids.